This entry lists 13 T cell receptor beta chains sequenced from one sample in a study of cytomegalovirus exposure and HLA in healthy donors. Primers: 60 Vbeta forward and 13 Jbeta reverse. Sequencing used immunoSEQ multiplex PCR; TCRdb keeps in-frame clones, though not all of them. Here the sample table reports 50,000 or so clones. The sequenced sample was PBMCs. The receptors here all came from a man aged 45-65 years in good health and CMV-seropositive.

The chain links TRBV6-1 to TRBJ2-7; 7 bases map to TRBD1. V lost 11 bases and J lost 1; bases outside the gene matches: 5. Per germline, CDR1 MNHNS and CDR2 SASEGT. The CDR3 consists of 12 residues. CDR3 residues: CALRQGSYEQYF. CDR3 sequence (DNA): TGTGCCCTCCGACAGGGATCCTACGAGCAGTACTTC.

The CDR3 protein is CASRNDYGGQHF. For the CDR3, the DNA is TGTGCCAGCAGGAACGATTACGGGGGACAGCATTTT. V gene TRBV6-6 combines with J gene TRBJ1-5; possible D gene TRBD1, 5 bases. The V gene's germline CDR1 is MNHNY and CDR2 SVGAGI (reference sequence). V gave up 6 bases and J gave up 13 bases, with 16 bases separating them. The CDR3 totals 12 residues.

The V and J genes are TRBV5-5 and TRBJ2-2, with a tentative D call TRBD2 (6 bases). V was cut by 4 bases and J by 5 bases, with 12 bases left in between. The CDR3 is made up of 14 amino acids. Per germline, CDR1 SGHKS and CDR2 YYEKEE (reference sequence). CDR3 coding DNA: TGTGCCAGCAGCCCCCACGGGGGAACCGGGGAGCTGTTTTTT. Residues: CASSPHGGTGELFF.

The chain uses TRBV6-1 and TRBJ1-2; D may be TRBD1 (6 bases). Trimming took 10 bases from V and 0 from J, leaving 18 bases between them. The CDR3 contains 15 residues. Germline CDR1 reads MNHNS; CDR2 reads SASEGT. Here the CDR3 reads CATETGTPSNYGYTF. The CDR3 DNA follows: TGTGCCACCGAGACCGGGACACCTTCTAACTATGGCTACACCTTC.

The CDR3 protein is CASSLTGEVSGEAFF. The CDR3 DNA reads TGTGCCAGCAGCTTGACAGGGGAAGTTTCGGGTGAAGCTTTCTTT. The V gene is TRBV28, the J gene TRBJ1-1, with TRBD1 matching over 8 bases. This CDR3 spans 15 amino acids. J gave up 7 bases and V 6 bases, and 13 bases lay outside the gene matches. Looked up from germline, CDR1 is MDHEN and CDR2 is SYDVKM.

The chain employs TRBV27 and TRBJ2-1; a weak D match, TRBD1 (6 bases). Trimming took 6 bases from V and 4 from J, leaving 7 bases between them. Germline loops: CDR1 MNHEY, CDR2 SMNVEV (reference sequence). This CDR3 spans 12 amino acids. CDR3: CASSRGYNEQFF. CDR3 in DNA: TGTGCCAGCAGCAGGGGTTACAATGAGCAGTTCTTC.

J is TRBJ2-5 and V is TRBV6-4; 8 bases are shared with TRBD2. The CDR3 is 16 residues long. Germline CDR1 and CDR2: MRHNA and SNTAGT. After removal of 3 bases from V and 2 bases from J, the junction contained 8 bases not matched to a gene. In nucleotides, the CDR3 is TGTGCCAGCAGTGATCTCGGACTAGCTAGACAAGAGACCCAGTACTTC. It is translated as CASSDLGLARQETQYF.

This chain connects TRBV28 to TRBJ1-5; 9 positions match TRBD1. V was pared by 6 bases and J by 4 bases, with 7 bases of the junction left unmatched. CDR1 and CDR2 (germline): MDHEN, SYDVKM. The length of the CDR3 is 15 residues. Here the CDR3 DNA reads TGTGCCAGCAGGACACAGGGGGCCGGGAATCAGCCCCAGCATTTT. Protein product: CASRTQGAGNQPQHF. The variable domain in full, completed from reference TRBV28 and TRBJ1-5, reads DVKVTQSSRYLVKRTGEKVFLECVQDMDHENMFWYRQDPGLGLRLIYFSYDVKMKEKGDIPEGYSVSREKKERFSLILESASTNQTSMYLCASRTQGAGNQPQHFGDGTRLSIL.

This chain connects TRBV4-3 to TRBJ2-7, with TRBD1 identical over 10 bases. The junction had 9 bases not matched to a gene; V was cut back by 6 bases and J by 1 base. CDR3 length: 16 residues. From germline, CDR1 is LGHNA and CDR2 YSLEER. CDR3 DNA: TGCGCCAGCAGATTCTCCGGGACAGGGGAATCCTACGAGCAGTACTTC. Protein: CASRFSGTGESYEQYF.

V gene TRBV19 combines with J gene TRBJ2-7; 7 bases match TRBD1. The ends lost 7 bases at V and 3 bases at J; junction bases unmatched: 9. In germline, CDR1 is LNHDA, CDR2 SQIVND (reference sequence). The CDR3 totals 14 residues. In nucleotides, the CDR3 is TGTGCCAGTAAAGGTCCAGGGGGATTCTACGAGCAGTACTTC. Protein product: CASKGPGGFYEQYF.

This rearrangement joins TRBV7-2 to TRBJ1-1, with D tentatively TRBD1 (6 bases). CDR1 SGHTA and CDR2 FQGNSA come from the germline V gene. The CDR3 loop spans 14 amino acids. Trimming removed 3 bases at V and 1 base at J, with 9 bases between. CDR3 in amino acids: CASSFSRGNTEAFF. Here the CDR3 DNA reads TGTGCCAGCAGCTTTTCCAGGGGGAACACTGAAGCTTTCTTT. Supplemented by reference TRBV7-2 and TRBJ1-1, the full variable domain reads GAGVSQSPSNKVTEKGKDVELRCDPISGHTALYWYRQSLGQGLEFLIYFQGNSAPDKSGLPSDRFSAERTGGSVSTLTIQRTQQEDSAVYLCASSFSRGNTEAFFGQGTRLTVV.

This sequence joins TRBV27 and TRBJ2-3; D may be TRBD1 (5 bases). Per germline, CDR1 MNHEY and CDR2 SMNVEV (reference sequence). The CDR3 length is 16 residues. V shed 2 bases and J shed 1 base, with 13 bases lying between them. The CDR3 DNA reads TGTGCCAGCAGTTTAAGGGCAGGGCCGGGCACAGATACGCAGTATTTT. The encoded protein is CASSLRAGPGTDTQYF.

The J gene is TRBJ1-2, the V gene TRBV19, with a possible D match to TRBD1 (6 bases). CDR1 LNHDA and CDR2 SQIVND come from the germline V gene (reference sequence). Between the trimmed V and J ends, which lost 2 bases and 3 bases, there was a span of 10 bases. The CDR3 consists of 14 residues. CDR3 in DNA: TGTGCCAGTAGTATACCGCAGGGGCACTATGGCTACACCTTC. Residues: CASSIPQGHYGYTF.